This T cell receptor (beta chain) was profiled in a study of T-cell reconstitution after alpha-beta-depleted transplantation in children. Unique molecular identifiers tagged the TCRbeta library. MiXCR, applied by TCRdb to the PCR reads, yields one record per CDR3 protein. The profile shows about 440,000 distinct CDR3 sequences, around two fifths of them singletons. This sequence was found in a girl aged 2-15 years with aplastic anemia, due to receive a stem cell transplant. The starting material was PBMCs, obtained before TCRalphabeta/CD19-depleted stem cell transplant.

For the CDR3, the DNA is TGCGCCAGATCCGAGCCAGCGGGAGGGAGGAGGGAGCAGTTCTTC. Translated: CARSEPAGGRREQFF. The rearrangement uses TRBV5-1 and TRBJ2-1; TRBD2 matches 10 bases. The CDR3 is made up of 15 amino acids. Germline-derived CDR1 and CDR2 are SGHRS and YFSETQ. V dropped 8 bases and J dropped 10; count of bases not matched to a gene: 15. Filled out from reference TRBV5-1 and TRBJ2-1, the complete variable domain reads KAGVTQTPRYLIKTRGQQVTLSCSPISGHRSVSWYQQTPGQGLQFLFEYFSETQRNKGNFPGRFSGRQFSNSRSEMNVSTLELGDSALYLCARSEPAGGRREQFFGPGTRLTVL.